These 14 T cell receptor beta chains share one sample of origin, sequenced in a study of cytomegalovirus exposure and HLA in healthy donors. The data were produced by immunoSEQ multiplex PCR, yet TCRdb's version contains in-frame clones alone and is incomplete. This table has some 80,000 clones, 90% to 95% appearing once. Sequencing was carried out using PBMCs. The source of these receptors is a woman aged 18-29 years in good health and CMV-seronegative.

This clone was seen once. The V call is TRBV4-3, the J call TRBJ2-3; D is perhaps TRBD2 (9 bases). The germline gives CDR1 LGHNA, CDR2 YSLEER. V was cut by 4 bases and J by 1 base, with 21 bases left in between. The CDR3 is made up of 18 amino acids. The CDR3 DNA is TGCGCCAGCAGCCGGGACAGGCCAGCGGGGGGTCGCACAGATACGCAGTATTTT. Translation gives CASSRDRPAGGRTDTQYF.

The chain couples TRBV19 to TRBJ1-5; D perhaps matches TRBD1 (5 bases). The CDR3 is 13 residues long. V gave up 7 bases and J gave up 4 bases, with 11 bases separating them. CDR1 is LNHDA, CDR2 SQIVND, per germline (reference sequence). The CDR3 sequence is CASTSGGNQPQHF. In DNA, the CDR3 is TGTGCCAGTACCAGCGGGGGGAATCAGCCCCAGCATTTT.

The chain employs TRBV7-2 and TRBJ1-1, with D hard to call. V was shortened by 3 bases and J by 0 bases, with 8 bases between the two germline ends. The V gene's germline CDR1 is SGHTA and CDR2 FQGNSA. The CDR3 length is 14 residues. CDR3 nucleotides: TGTGCCAGCAGCTTCTTAACTGTGAACACTGAAGCTTTCTTT. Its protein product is CASSFLTVNTEAFF.

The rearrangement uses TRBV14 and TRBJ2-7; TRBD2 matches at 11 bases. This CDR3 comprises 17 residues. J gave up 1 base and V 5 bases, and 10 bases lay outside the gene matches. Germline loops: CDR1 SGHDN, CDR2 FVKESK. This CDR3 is CASSSSAGLAASYEQYF. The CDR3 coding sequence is TGTGCCAGCAGCTCAAGTGCGGGACTAGCGGCATCCTACGAGCAGTACTTC.

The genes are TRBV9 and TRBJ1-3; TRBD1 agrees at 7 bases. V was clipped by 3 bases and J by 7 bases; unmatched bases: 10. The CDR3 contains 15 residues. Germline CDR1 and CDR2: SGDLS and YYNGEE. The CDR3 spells CASSAHRGSGNTIYF. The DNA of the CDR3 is TGTGCCAGCAGCGCCCACAGGGGCAGCGGGAACACCATATATTTT.

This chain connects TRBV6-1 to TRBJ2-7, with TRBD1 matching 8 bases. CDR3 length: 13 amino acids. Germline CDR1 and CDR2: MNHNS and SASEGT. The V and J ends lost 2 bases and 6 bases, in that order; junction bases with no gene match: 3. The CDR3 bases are TGTGCCAGCAGTGAACAGGGGGCCTCCGAGCAGTACTTC. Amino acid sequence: CASSEQGASEQYF.

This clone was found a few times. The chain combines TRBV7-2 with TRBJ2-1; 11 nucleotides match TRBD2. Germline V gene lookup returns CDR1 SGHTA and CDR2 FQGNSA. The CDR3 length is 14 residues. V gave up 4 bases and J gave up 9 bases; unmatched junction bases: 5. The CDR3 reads CASSSVAGGREQFF. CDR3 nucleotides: TGTGCCAGCAGCTCTGTAGCGGGGGGGCGTGAGCAGTTCTTC.

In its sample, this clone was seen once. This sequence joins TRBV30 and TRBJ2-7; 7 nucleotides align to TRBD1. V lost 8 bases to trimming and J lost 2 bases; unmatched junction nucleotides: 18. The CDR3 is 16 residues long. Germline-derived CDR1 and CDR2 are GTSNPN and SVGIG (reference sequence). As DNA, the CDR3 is TGTGCCCCCGAGGGACAGCCAGGCCTCAACACCTACGAGCAGTACTTC. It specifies CAPEGQPGLNTYEQYF.

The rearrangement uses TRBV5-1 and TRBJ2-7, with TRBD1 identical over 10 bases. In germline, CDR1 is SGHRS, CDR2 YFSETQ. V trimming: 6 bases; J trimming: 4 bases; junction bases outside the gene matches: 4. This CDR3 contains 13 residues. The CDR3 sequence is CASTSGQGYEQYF. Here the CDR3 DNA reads TGCGCCAGCACCTCGGGACAGGGGTACGAGCAGTACTTC.

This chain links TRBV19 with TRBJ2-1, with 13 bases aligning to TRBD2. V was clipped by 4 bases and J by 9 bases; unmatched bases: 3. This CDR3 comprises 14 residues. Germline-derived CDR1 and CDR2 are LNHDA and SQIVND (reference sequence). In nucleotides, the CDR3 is TGTGCCAGTAGTAGACTAGCGGGAGGTGTTGAGCAGTTCTTC. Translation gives CASSRLAGGVEQFF.

CDR3 sequence: CASSDAGQERQPQHF. In nucleotides, the CDR3 is TGTGCCAGTAGCGACGCGGGACAGGAACGACAGCCCCAGCATTTT. The chain has TRBV19 and TRBJ1-5; 8 bases align to TRBD1. CDR1 and CDR2 (germline): LNHDA, SQIVND (reference sequence). V lost 6 bases and J lost 7; bases outside the gene matches: 11. The CDR3 is 15 residues long.

The CDR3 DNA reads as TGTGCCAGCAGCCGGGACAGGGGCTTTGGGGATACGCAGTATTTT. Encoded protein: CASSRDRGFGDTQYF. The rearrangement joins TRBV14 to TRBJ2-3; 10 bases map to TRBD1. CDR3 size: 15 residues. Germline-derived CDR1 and CDR2 are SGHDN and FVKESK. V was clipped by 4 bases and J by 6 bases; unmatched bases: 7. Complete variable domain (other parts from reference TRBV14 and TRBJ2-3): EAGVTQFPSHSVIEKGQTVTLRCDPISGHDNLYWYRRVMGKEIKFLLHFVKESKQDESGMPNNRFLAERTGGTYSTLKVQPAELEDSGVYFCASSRDRGFGDTQYFGPGTRLTVL.

Here the CDR3 reads CASSGQGLNTGELFF. For the CDR3, the DNA is TGTGCCAGCAGCGGGCAGGGACTTAACACCGGGGAGCTGTTTTTT. The rearrangement uses TRBV7-2 and TRBJ2-2; D might be TRBD2 (6 bases). V was clipped by 5 bases and J by 2 bases, with 12 bases between them. In germline, CDR1 is SGHTA, CDR2 FQGNSA. This CDR3 has 15 residues.

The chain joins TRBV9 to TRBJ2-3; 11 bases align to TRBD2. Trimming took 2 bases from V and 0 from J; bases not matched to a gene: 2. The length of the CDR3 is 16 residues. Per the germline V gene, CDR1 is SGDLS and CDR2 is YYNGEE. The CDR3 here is CASSVTSGVSTDTQYF. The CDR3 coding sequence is TGTGCCAGCAGCGTGACTAGCGGGGTGAGCACAGATACGCAGTATTTT.